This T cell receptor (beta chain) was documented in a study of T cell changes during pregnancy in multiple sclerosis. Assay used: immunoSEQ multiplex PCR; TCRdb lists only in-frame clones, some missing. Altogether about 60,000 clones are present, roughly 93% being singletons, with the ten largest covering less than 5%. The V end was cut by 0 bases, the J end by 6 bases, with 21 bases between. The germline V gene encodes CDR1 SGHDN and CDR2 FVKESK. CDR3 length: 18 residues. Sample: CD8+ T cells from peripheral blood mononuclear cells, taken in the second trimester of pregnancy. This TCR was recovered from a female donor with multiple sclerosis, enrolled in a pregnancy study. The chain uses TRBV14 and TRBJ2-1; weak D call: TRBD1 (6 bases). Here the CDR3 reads CASSQDRMAGEPFNEQFF. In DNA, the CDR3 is TGTGCCAGCAGCCAAGATAGGATGGCAGGGGAACCTTTCAATGAGCAGTTCTTC.